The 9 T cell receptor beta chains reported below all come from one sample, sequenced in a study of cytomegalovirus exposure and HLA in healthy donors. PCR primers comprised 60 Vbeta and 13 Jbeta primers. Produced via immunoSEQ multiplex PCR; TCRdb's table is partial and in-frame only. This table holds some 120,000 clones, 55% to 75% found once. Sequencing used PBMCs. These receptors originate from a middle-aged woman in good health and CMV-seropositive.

This chain's CDR3 is CASSVGLAGAYNEQFF. Written as DNA, the CDR3 is TGTGCCAGCAGCGTCGGACTAGCGGGAGCCTACAATGAGCAGTTCTTC. The rearrangement links TRBV7-2 to TRBJ2-1; 13 positions match TRBD2. CDR1 is SGHTA, CDR2 FQGNSA, per germline. V shed 5 bases, J shed 2 bases, and the junction held 3 bases outside the gene matches. The CDR3 runs 16 residues. Full variable domain (outside the CDR3, taken from reference TRBV7-2 and TRBJ2-1): GAGVSQSPSNKVTEKGKDVELRCDPISGHTALYWYRQSLGQGLEFLIYFQGNSAPDKSGLPSDRFSAERTGGSVSTLTIQRTQQEDSAVYLCASSVGLAGAYNEQFFGPGTRLTVL.

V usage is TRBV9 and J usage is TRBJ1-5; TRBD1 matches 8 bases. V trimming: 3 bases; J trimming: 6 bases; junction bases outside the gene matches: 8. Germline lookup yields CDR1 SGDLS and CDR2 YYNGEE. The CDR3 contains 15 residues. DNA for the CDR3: TGTGCCAGCAGCGCCGATCCAGGGGGCCTTCAGCCCCAGCATTTT. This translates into CASSADPGGLQPQHF.

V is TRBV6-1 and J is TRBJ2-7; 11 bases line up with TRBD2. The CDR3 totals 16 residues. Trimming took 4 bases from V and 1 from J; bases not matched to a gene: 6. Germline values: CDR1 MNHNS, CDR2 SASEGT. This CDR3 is CASSVLAGVRSYEQYF. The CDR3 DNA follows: TGTGCCAGCAGTGTACTAGCGGGAGTGCGATCCTACGAGCAGTACTTC.

This chain's CDR3 is CASSLMGVADLTDTQYF. CDR3 nucleotide sequence: TGTGCCAGCAGCTTAATGGGTGTAGCGGATCTCACAGATACGCAGTATTTT. V usage is TRBV7-3 and J usage is TRBJ2-3; D might be TRBD2 (6 bases). V gave up 1 base and J gave up 2 bases, with 16 bases separating them. Germline CDR1 SGHTA, CDR2 FQGTGA. CDR3 size: 17 residues.

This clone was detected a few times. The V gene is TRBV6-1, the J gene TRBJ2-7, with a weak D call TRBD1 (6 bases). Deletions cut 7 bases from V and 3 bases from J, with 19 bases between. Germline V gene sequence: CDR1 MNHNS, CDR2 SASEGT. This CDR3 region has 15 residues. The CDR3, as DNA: TGTGCCAGCAAACCCCGGGACACGGGAAACTACGAGCAGTACTTC. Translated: CASKPRDTGNYEQYF.

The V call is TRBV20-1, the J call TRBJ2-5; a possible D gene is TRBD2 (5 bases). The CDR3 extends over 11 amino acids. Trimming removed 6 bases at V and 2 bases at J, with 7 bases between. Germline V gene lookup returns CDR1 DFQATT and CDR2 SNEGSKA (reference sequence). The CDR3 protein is CSAEEQETQYF. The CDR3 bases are TGCAGTGCGGAGGAACAAGAGACCCAGTACTTC.

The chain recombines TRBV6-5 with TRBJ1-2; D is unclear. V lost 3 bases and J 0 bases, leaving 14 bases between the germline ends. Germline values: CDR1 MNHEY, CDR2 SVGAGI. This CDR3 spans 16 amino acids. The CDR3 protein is CASSYSLASANYGYTF. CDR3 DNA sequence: TGTGCCAGCAGTTATTCCTTAGCGTCAGCTAACTATGGCTACACCTTC.

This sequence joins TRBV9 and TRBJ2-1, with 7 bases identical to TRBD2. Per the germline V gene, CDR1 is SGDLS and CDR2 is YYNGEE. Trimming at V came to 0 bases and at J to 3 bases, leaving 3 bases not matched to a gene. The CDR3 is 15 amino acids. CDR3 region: CASSVGLAVYNEQFF. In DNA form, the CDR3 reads TGTGCCAGCAGCGTAGGCCTAGCGGTCTACAATGAGCAGTTCTTC.

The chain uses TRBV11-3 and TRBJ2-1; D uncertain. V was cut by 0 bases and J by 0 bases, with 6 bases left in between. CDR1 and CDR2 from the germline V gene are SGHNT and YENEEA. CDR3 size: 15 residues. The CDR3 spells CASSLESSSYNEQFF. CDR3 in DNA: TGTGCCAGCAGCTTAGAAAGTAGCTCCTACAATGAGCAGTTCTTC.